Listed here is a single T cell receptor beta chain. Its antigen is currently unknown. The sample is drawn from a study of cytomegalovirus exposure and HLA in healthy donors. Study-wide results and caveats: Later work associated approximately 17,000 TCR beta sequences with HLA alleles at 0.05 false discovery rate. For TCR beta chains, V- and J-gene trimming was later linked to a missense DCLRE1C variant. TCR beta sequences reportedly predicted most subjects' HLA-A and HLA-B alleles accurately.

PCR employed 60 Vbeta and 13 Jbeta primers. The protocol was immunoSEQ multiplex PCR, while the TCRdb copy is restricted to in-frame clones and leaves out a portion. The table for this sample gives 150,000 or so clones. This TCR was sampled from a man aged 25 to 45 in good health and CMV-seronegative. The specimen sequenced was PBMCs.

The CDR3 here is CASSAGQGAGNTIYF. In DNA form, the CDR3 reads TGTGCCAGCAGCGCCGGGCAGGGGGCTGGAAACACCATATATTTT. This rearrangement joins TRBV9 to TRBJ1-3, with TRBD1 matching 7 bases. The length of the CDR3 is 15 residues. Germline loops: CDR1 SGDLS, CDR2 YYNGEE. The ends lost 3 bases at V and 2 bases at J; junction bases unmatched: 5.